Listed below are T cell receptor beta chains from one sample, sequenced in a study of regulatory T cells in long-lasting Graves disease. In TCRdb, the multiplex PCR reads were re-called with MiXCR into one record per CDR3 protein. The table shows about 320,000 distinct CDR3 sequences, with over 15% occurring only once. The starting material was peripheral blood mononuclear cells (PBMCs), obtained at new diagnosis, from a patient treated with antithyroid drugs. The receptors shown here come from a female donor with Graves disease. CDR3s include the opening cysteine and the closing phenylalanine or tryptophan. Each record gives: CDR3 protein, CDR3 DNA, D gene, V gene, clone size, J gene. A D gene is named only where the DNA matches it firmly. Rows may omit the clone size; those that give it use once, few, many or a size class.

CDR3 protein: CASSPRGTSGVRGDTQYF; CDR3 DNA: TGTGCCAGCAGCCCCCGCGGGACTAGCGGGGTGAGGGGAGATACGCAGTATTTT; D gene: TRBD2; V gene: TRBV11-2; clone size: many; J gene: TRBJ2-3
CDR3 protein: CASSFMGGADTQYF; CDR3 DNA: TGTGCCAGCAGCTTTATGGGAGGGGCAGATACGCAGTATTTT; D gene: TRBD2; V gene: TRBV11-2; clone size: .; J gene: TRBJ2-3
CDR3 protein: CSAHGQESGRLRNMNEQFF; CDR3 DNA: TGCAGTGCTCATGGACAGGAATCAGGCCGTTTGCGGAACATGAATGAGCAGTTCTTC; D gene: TRBD1; V gene: TRBV20-1; clone size: .; J gene: TRBJ2-1
CDR3 protein: CASSRGQSRGYGYTF; CDR3 DNA: TGTGCCAGCAGCCGCGGACAGTCTAGGGGCTATGGCTACACCTTC; D gene: .; V gene: TRBV5-5; clone size: .; J gene: TRBJ1-2
CDR3 protein: CASRPSSGENSPLHF; CDR3 DNA: TGTGCCAGCAGGCCCTCCTCCGGGGAGAATTCACCCCTCCACTTT; D gene: .; V gene: TRBV3-1; clone size: few; J gene: TRBJ1-6
CDR3 protein: CASSQIADGGETQYF; CDR3 DNA: TGTGCCAGCAGCCAAATAGCGGATGGGGGAGAGACCCAGTACTTC; D gene: .; V gene: TRBV9; clone size: many; J gene: TRBJ2-5
CDR3 protein: CASNLRRGNQPKHF; CDR3 DNA: TGTGCCAGTAACCTTAGGCGCGGCAATCAGCCCAAGCATTTT; D gene: .; V gene: TRBV19; clone size: few; J gene: TRBJ1-5
CDR3 protein: CASSLAIETSGSNEQFF; CDR3 DNA: TGTGCCAGCAGCTTAGCGATCGAAACTAGCGGGAGTAACGAGCAGTTCTTC; D gene: TRBD2; V gene: TRBV7-6; clone size: many; J gene: TRBJ2-1
CDR3 protein: CASSATSGSTYEQYF; CDR3 DNA: TGTGCCAGCAGCGCGACTAGCGGGTCTACCTACGAGCAGTACTTC; D gene: TRBD2; V gene: TRBV3-1; clone size: few; J gene: TRBJ2-7
CDR3 protein: CASRGQGWSSYEQYF; CDR3 DNA: TGTGCCAGCAGGGGACAGGGGTGGAGCTCCTACGAGCAGTACTTC; D gene: TRBD1; V gene: TRBV11-3; clone size: many; J gene: TRBJ2-7
CDR3 protein: CATSDSRLAGPQETQYF; CDR3 DNA: TGTGCCACCAGTGATTCCCGCCTAGCGGGACCCCAAGAGACCCAGTACTTC; D gene: TRBD2; V gene: TRBV24-1; clone size: many; J gene: TRBJ2-5
CDR3 protein: CASSVEGTGSTDTQYF; CDR3 DNA: TGTGCCAGCAGCGTAGAGGGGACAGGTTCCACAGATACGCAGTATTTT; D gene: TRBD1; V gene: TRBV9; clone size: .; J gene: TRBJ2-3
CDR3 protein: CASSGVRRGGDTQYF; CDR3 DNA: TGTGCCAGCTCCGGGGTCAGGCGGGGAGGAGATACGCAGTATTTT; D gene: .; V gene: TRBV2; clone size: many; J gene: TRBJ2-3
CDR3 protein: CANSFRGSTNEKLFF; CDR3 DNA: TGTGCCAACAGTTTTAGGGGAAGCACTAATGAAAAACTGTTTTTT; D gene: .; V gene: TRBV12-3/TRBV12-4; clone size: many; J gene: TRBJ1-4
CDR3 protein: CSVEIPGQGFVHGELFF; CDR3 DNA: TGCAGCGTTGAAATTCCCGGACAGGGGTTCGTTCACGGGGAGCTGTTTTTT; D gene: TRBD1; V gene: TRBV29-1; clone size: few; J gene: TRBJ2-2
CDR3 protein: CASRLVGNNEQFF; CDR3 DNA: TGTGCCAGTAGGTTGGTAGGGAACAATGAGCAGTTCTTC; D gene: .; V gene: TRBV19; clone size: many; J gene: TRBJ2-1
CDR3 protein: CSASRASGSRDEQFF; CDR3 DNA: TGCAGTGCTTCCCGGGCTAGCGGGAGTCGGGATGAGCAGTTCTTC; D gene: TRBD2; V gene: TRBV20-1; clone size: .; J gene: TRBJ2-1
CDR3 protein: CASSYQGAGIYEQYF; CDR3 DNA: TGTGCCAGCAGTTACCAGGGGGCAGGAATCTACGAGCAGTACTTC; D gene: TRBD1; V gene: TRBV28; clone size: many; J gene: TRBJ2-7
CDR3 protein: CASSQDWGIQPQHF; CDR3 DNA: TGTGCCAGCAGCCAAGATTGGGGAATTCAGCCCCAGCATTTT; D gene: .; V gene: TRBV3-1; clone size: many; J gene: TRBJ1-5
CDR3 protein: CASGGGRTGDEQFF; CDR3 DNA: TGCGCCAGCGGCGGCGGGAGGACCGGGGATGAGCAGTTCTTC; D gene: TRBD2; V gene: TRBV5-1; clone size: many; J gene: TRBJ2-1
CDR3 protein: CASSSLSEQYF; CDR3 DNA: TGTGCCAGCAGCTCCCTCTCCGAGCAGTACTTC; D gene: .; V gene: TRBV7-8; clone size: many; J gene: TRBJ2-7
CDR3 protein: CASSQDAASNEKLFF; CDR3 DNA: TGTGCCAGCAGCCAAGATGCGGCAAGTAATGAAAAACTGTTTTTT; D gene: .; V gene: TRBV3-1; clone size: many; J gene: TRBJ1-4
CDR3 protein: CASSLYLAGGPHTQYF; CDR3 DNA: TGTGCCAGCAGCCTGTACCTAGCGGGAGGGCCACATACGCAGTATTTT; D gene: TRBD2; V gene: TRBV11-2; clone size: .; J gene: TRBJ2-3
CDR3 protein: CATSDGLAGGRGGYNEQFF; CDR3 DNA: TGTGCCACCAGTGATGGACTAGCGGGAGGACGAGGAGGGTACAATGAGCAGTTCTTC; D gene: TRBD2; V gene: TRBV24-1; clone size: few; J gene: TRBJ2-1
CDR3 protein: CASSSTAAGNGYTF; CDR3 DNA: TGTGCCAGCAGTTCCACCGCGGCGGGGAATGGCTACACCTTC; D gene: .; V gene: TRBV27; clone size: many; J gene: TRBJ1-2
CDR3 protein: CASSITSGADTQYF; CDR3 DNA: TGTGCCAGTAGTATCACTAGCGGCGCAGATACGCAGTATTTT; D gene: TRBD2; V gene: TRBV19; clone size: many; J gene: TRBJ2-3
CDR3 protein: CASSPRAEAFF; CDR3 DNA: TGTGCCAGCAGCCCCCGGGCCGAGGCTTTCTTT; D gene: .; V gene: TRBV13; clone size: many; J gene: TRBJ1-1
CDR3 protein: CSASPRTDYEQYF; CDR3 DNA: TGCAGTGCTAGCCCACGGACTGACTACGAGCAGTACTTC; D gene: .; V gene: TRBV20-1; clone size: many; J gene: TRBJ2-7
CDR3 protein: CASSLSRGARTDTQYF; CDR3 DNA: TGTGCCAGCAGTTTGAGCCGGGGAGCCCGCACAGATACGCAGTATTTT; D gene: .; V gene: TRBV28; clone size: .; J gene: TRBJ2-3
CDR3 protein: CASSYITGRVQYF; CDR3 DNA: TGTGCCAGCAGTTACATCACAGGGAGGGTGCAGTACTTC; D gene: .; V gene: TRBV6-2/TRBV6-3; clone size: many; J gene: TRBJ2-7
CDR3 protein: CAWSHPTSGSMKYF; CDR3 DNA: TGTGCCTGGAGCCATCCAACTAGCGGGAGTATGAAGTACTTC; D gene: TRBD2; V gene: TRBV11-3; clone size: .; J gene: TRBJ2-7
CDR3 protein: CASTDRSSTDTQYF; CDR3 DNA: TGTGCCAGCACCGACAGGTCCTCCACAGATACGCAGTATTTT; D gene: .; V gene: TRBV2; clone size: many; J gene: TRBJ2-3
CDR3 protein: CASSKGVATDTQYF; CDR3 DNA: TGTGCCAGTAGTAAAGGGGTAGCAACAGATACGCAGTATTTT; D gene: .; V gene: TRBV19; clone size: .; J gene: TRBJ2-3
CDR3 protein: CASSETLGELETQYF; CDR3 DNA: TGTGCCAGCAGTGAAACTCTAGGAGAATTGGAGACCCAGTACTTC; D gene: .; V gene: TRBV25-1; clone size: .; J gene: TRBJ2-5
CDR3 protein: CASRGAGGELFF; CDR3 DNA: TGTGCCAGCAGGGGGGCGGGGGGGGAGCTGTTTTTT; D gene: .; V gene: TRBV7-8; clone size: many; J gene: TRBJ2-2
CDR3 protein: CASSWAGSGAQYF; CDR3 DNA: TGTGCCAGCAGCTGGGCGGGATCAGGTGCGCAGTATTTT; D gene: .; V gene: TRBV11-3; clone size: .; J gene: TRBJ2-3
CDR3 protein: CASSSAGQGLFYEQYF; CDR3 DNA: TGTGCCAGCAGCTCGGCCGGACAGGGGCTGTTCTACGAGCAGTACTTC; D gene: TRBD1; V gene: TRBV7-9; clone size: .; J gene: TRBJ2-7
CDR3 protein: CASSQDWTRNIQYF; CDR3 DNA: TGTGCCAGCAGCCAAGATTGGACTCGGAACATTCAGTACTTC; D gene: .; V gene: TRBV3-1; clone size: .; J gene: TRBJ2-4
CDR3 protein: CASRAQGGDTDTQYF; CDR3 DNA: TGTGCCAGCAGAGCCCAGGGGGGCGACACAGATACGCAGTATTTT; D gene: .; V gene: TRBV6-1; clone size: many; J gene: TRBJ2-3
CDR3 protein: CASSQGQLNTEAFF; CDR3 DNA: TGCGCCAGCAGCCAGGGACAGTTGAACACTGAAGCTTTCTTT; D gene: TRBD1; V gene: TRBV4-1; clone size: many; J gene: TRBJ1-1
CDR3 protein: CASSLIPTYEQYF; CDR3 DNA: TGTGCCAGCAGCCTGATTCCGACCTACGAGCAGTACTTC; D gene: .; V gene: TRBV6-1; clone size: many; J gene: TRBJ2-7
CDR3 protein: CASSEEVYYEQYF; CDR3 DNA: TGTGCCAGCAGTGAAGAGGTTTACTACGAGCAGTACTTC; D gene: .; V gene: TRBV6-1; clone size: few; J gene: TRBJ2-7
CDR3 protein: CASSPSGQGFVEQYF; CDR3 DNA: TGTGCCAGCAGCCCTTCGGGACAGGGGTTTGTGGAGCAGTACTTC; D gene: TRBD1; V gene: TRBV7-9; clone size: many; J gene: TRBJ2-7
CDR3 protein: CASNPLGPSYNEQFF; CDR3 DNA: TGTGCCAGTAATCCCTTAGGGCCCTCCTACAATGAGCAGTTCTTC; D gene: .; V gene: TRBV19; clone size: few; J gene: TRBJ2-1
CDR3 protein: CATSRGGASTYEQYF; CDR3 DNA: TGTGCCACCAGCAGAGGAGGTGCCTCCACCTACGAGCAGTACTTC; D gene: .; V gene: TRBV15; clone size: .; J gene: TRBJ2-7
CDR3 protein: CASRRTGPNEKLFF; CDR3 DNA: TGTGCCAGCAGACGGACAGGCCCTAATGAAAAACTGTTTTTT; D gene: TRBD1; V gene: TRBV28; clone size: many; J gene: TRBJ1-4
CDR3 protein: CASSSWGLMNGSYEQYF; CDR3 DNA: TGTGCCAGCAGCTCCTGGGGCCTAATGAACGGCTCCTACGAGCAGTACTTC; D gene: .; V gene: TRBV7-9; clone size: many; J gene: TRBJ2-7
CDR3 protein: CASSLMTGGQPQHF; CDR3 DNA: TGTGCCAGCAGCTTGATGACAGGGGGACAGCCCCAGCATTTT; D gene: TRBD1; V gene: TRBV28; clone size: many; J gene: TRBJ1-5
CDR3 protein: CASSIRLSSGNTIYF; CDR3 DNA: TGTGCCAGCAGCATAAGACTGAGCTCTGGAAACACCATATATTTT; D gene: .; V gene: TRBV7-2; clone size: few; J gene: TRBJ1-3
CDR3 protein: CSAREWNPSEQFF; CDR3 DNA: TGCAGTGCTAGAGAATGGAATCCAAGCGAGCAGTTCTTC; D gene: .; V gene: TRBV20-1; clone size: many; J gene: TRBJ2-1
CDR3 protein: CSARGTGGLTYEQYF; CDR3 DNA: TGCAGTGCTAGAGGGACAGGGGGACTAACCTACGAGCAGTACTTC; D gene: TRBD1; V gene: TRBV20-1; clone size: .; J gene: TRBJ2-7
CDR3 protein: CASSLAGLALGADTQYF; CDR3 DNA: TGTGCCAGCAGTTTGGCAGGGTTGGCACTGGGTGCAGATACGCAGTATTTT; D gene: .; V gene: TRBV28; clone size: many; J gene: TRBJ2-3